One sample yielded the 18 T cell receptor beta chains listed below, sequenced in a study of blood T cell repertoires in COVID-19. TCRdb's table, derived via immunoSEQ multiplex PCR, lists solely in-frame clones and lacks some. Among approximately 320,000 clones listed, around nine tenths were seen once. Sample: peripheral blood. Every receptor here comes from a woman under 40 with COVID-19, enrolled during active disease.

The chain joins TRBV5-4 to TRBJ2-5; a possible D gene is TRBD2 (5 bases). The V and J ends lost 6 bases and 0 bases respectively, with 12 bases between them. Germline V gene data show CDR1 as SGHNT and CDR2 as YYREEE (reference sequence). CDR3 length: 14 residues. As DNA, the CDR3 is TGTGCCAGCACTGAGCGAGGGTACCAAGAGACCCAGTACTTC. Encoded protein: CASTERGYQETQYF.

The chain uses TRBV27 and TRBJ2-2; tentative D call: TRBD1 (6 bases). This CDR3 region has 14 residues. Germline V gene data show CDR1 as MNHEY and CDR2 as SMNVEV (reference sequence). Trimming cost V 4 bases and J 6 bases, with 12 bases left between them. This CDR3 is CASSSSSGAGELFF. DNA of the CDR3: TGTGCCAGCAGTTCCTCCTCAGGGGCCGGGGAGCTGTTTTTT.

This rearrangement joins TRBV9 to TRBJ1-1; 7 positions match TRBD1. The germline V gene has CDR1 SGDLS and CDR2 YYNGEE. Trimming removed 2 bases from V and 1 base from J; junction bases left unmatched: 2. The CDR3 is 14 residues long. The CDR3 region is CASSVTGQNTEAFF. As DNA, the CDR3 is TGTGCCAGCAGCGTGACAGGGCAGAACACTGAAGCTTTCTTT.

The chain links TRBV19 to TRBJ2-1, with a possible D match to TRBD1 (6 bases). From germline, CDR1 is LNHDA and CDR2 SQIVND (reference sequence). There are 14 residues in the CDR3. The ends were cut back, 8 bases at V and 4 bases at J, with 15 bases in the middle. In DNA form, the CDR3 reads TGTGCCAGTCGTTTACAGGGCCCTTACAATGAGCAGTTCTTC. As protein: CASRLQGPYNEQFF.

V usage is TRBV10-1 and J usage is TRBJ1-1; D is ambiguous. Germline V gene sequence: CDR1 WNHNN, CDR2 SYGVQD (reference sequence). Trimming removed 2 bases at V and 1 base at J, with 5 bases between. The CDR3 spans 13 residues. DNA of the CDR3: TGCGCCAGCAGTGAGGGTAGGAACACTGAAGCTTTCTTT. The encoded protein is CASSEGRNTEAFF.

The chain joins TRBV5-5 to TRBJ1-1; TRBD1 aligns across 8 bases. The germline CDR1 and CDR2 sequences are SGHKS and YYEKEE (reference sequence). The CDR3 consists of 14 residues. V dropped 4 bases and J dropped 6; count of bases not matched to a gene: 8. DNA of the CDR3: TGTGCCAGCAGCCCGACAGGGGTGAGACCTGAAGCTTTCTTT. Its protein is CASSPTGVRPEAFF.

This CDR3 reads CASSAGTYNEQFF. As DNA, the CDR3 is TGTGCCAGCAGCGCGGGGACGTACAATGAGCAGTTCTTC. The V gene is TRBV6-4, the J gene TRBJ2-1, with D perhaps TRBD2 (6 bases). The V end was cut by 6 bases, the J end by 4 bases, with 10 bases between. Germline CDR1 is MRHNA and CDR2 is SNTAGT. This CDR3 contains 13 residues.

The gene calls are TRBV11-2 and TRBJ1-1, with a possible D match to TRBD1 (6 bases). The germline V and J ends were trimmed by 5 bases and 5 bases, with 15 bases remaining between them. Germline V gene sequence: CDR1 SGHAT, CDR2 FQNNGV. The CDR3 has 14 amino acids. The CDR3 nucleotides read TGTGCCAGCAGCCGTCAGGGGCGAGGAACTGAAGCTTTCTTT. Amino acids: CASSRQGRGTEAFF.

The CDR3, as DNA: TGCAGCGTTGATGACAGGTATAATGAGCAGTTCTTC. Residues: CSVDDRYNEQFF. The J gene is TRBJ2-1, the V gene TRBV29-1; tentatively, D is TRBD1 (6 bases). Germline V gives CDR1 SQVTM, CDR2 ANQGSEA. The germline V and J ends were trimmed by 3 bases and 7 bases, with 10 bases remaining between them. CDR3 length: 12 residues.

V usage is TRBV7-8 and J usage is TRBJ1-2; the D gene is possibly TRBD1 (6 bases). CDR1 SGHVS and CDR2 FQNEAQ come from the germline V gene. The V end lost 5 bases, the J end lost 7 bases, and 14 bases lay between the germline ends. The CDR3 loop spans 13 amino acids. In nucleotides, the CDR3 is TGTGCCAGCAGCCGGTATGGACAGCCTGGCTACACCTTC. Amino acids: CASSRYGQPGYTF.

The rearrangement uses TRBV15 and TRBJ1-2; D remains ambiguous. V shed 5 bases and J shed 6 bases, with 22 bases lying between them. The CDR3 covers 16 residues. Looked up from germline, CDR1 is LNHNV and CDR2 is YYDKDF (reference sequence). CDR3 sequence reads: CATSEDYPRRWDGYTF. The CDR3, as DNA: TGTGCCACCAGCGAAGACTACCCTCGAAGGTGGGATGGCTACACCTTC.

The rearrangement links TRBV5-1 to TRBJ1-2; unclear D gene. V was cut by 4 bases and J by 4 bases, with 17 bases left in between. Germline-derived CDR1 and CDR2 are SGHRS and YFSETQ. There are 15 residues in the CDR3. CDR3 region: CASSPGSSGSYGYTF. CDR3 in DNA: TGCGCCAGCAGCCCGGGATCTTCGGGGAGCTATGGCTACACCTTC.

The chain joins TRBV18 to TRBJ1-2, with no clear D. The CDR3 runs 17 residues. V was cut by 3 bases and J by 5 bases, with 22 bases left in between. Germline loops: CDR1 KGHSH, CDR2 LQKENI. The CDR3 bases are TGTGCCAGCTCACCTCAACGGGTAGAGGGAAGTCGGTATGGCTACACCTTC. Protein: CASSPQRVEGSRYGYTF.

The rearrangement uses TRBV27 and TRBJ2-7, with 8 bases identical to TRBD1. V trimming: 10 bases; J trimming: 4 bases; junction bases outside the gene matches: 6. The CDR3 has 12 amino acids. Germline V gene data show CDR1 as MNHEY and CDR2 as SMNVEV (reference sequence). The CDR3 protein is CATWTGSYEQYF. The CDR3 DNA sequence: TGTGCCACCTGGACAGGGAGTTACGAGCAGTACTTC.

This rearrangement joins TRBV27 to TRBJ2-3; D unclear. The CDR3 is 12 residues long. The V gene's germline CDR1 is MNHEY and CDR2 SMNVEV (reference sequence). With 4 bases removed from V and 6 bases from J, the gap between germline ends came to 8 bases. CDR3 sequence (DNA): TGTGCCAGCAGTTACTATGGGGATACGCAGTATTTT. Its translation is CASSYYGDTQYF.

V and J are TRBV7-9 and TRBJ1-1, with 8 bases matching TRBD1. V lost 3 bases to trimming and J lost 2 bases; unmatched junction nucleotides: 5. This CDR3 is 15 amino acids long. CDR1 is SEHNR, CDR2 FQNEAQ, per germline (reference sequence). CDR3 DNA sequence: TGTGCCAGCAGCTTCCCAGGACAGGGTAACACTGAAGCTTTCTTT. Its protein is CASSFPGQGNTEAFF.

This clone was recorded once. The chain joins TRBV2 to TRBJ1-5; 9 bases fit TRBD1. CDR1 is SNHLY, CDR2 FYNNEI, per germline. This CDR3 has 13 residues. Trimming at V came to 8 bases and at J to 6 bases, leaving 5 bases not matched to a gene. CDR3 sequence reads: CASRRQGVQPQHF. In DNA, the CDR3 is TGTGCCAGCCGAAGACAGGGGGTTCAGCCCCAGCATTTT.

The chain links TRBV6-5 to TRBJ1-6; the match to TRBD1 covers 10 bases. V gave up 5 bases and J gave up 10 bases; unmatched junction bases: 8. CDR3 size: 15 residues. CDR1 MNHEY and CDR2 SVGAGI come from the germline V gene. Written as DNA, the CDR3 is TGTGCCAGCAGTACTAGGACAGGGGGAAACTCACCCCTCCACTTT. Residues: CASSTRTGGNSPLHF.